The clone carrying this T cell receptor beta chain was observed at least ten times. The V gene's germline CDR1 is SGHTA and CDR2 FQGNSA. Deletions cut 5 bases from V and 8 bases from J, with 9 bases between. The length of the CDR3 is 11 residues. The sample comes from a study of T cell repertoires in cytomegalovirus infection. Turning to the study itself: Both CMV infection and a matching HLA type were indicated by public TCR beta signatures.

TCRdb reprocessed the reads with MiXCR, giving one entry per CDR3 protein. Of roughly 300,000 distinct CDR3 sequences listed, about 26% are singletons. Input material: PBMCs. The receptor was derived from a human donor in good health (CMV status not recorded). Some clones in this sample may be carry-over from other donors' samples. This chain links TRBV7-2 with TRBJ1-2; D perhaps matches TRBD1 (5 bases). CDR3 region: CASSARGGYTF. DNA of the CDR3: TGTGCCAGCAGCGCGAGGGGAGGCTACACCTTC.